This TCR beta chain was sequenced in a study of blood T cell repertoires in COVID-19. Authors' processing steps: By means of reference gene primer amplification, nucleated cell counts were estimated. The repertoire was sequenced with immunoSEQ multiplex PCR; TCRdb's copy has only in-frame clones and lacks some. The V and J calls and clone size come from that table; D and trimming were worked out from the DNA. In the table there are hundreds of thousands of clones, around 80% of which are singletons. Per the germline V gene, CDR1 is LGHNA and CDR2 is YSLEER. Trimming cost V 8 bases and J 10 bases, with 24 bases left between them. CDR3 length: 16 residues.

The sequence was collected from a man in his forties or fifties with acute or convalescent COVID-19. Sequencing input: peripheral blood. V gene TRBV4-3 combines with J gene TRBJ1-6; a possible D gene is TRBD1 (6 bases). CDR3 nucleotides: TGCGCCAGCGCCCGGGATGAGGGGGGGACTAACTCACCCCTCCACTTT. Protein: CASARDEGGTNSPLHF.